This T cell receptor (beta chain) was sequenced in a study of beta chain features in type 1 diabetes. Germline V gives CDR1 SGHRS, CDR2 YFSETQ. The CDR3 runs 14 residues. V shed 6 bases, J shed 5 bases, and the junction held 7 bases outside the gene matches. The study's findings and limits: Type 1 diabetes patients had moderately but significantly shorter TCRB CDR3s in all four CD4+ subsets.

As regards this clone: Antigen specificity is unknown.

Expressed TCRB transcripts got sequenced, as all isolated RNA was reverse transcribed. Data came from immunoSEQ multiplex PCR; TCRdb stores just in-frame clones and leaves some out. Among a few hundred thousand clones, 9.6% were seen once, and the ten largest hold approximately 0.55%. Sequencing used central memory CD4+ T cells from blood. The clonotype comes from a young man with type 1 diabetes. V is TRBV5-1 and J is TRBJ2-1; 8 bases line up with TRBD1. CDR3 protein: CASTMDRADNEQFF. The CDR3 DNA is TGCGCCAGCACAATGGACAGGGCCGACAATGAGCAGTTCTTC.